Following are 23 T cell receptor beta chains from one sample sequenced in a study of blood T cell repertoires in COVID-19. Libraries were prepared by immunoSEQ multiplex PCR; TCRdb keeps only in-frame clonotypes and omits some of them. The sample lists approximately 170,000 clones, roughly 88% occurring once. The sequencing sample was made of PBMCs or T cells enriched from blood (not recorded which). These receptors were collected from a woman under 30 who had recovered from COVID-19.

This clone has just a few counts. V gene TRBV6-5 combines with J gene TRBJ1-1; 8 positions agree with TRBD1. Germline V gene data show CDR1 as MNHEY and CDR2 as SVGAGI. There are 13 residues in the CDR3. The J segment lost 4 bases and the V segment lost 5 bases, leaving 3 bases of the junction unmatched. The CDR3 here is CASSTTGGTEAFF. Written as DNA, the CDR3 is TGTGCCAGCAGTACCACAGGGGGCACTGAAGCTTTCTTT.

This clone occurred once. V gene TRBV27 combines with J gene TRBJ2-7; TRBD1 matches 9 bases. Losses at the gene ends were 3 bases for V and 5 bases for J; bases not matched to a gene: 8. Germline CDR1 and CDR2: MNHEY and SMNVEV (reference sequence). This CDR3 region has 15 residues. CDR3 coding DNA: TGTGCCAGCAGTTTCATCGACAGGGGGGTGAACGAGCAGTACTTC. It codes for CASSFIDRGVNEQYF.

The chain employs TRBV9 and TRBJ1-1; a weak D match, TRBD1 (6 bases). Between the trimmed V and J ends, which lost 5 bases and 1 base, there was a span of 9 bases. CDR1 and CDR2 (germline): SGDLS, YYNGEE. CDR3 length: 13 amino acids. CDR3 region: CASSLQGNTEAFF. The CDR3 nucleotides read TGTGCCAGCAGTCTACAGGGGAACACTGAAGCTTTCTTT.

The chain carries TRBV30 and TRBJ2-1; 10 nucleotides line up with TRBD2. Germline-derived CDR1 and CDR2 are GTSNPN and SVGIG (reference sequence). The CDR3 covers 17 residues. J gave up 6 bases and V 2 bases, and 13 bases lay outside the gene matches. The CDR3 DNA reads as TGTGCCTGGAGTAAATCGGTGCGACTAGCGGGTCCCAATGAGCAGTTCTTC. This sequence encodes CAWSKSVRLAGPNEQFF.

CDR3 sequence: CASSRYGGYGYTF. The DNA for the CDR3 is TGTGCCAGCAGCCGATACGGGGGATATGGCTACACCTTC. V gene TRBV27 combines with J gene TRBJ1-2, with a possible D match to TRBD1 (5 bases). This CDR3 is 13 amino acids long. In germline, CDR1 is MNHEY, CDR2 SMNVEV (reference sequence). The V and J ends lost 6 bases and 5 bases respectively, with 13 bases between them.

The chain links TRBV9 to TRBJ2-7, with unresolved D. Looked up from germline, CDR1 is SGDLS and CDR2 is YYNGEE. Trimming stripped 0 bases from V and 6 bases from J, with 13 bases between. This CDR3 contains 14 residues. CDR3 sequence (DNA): TGTGCCAGCAGCGTAGCCCCTGACACTCCCGAGCAGTACTTC. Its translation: CASSVAPDTPEQYF.

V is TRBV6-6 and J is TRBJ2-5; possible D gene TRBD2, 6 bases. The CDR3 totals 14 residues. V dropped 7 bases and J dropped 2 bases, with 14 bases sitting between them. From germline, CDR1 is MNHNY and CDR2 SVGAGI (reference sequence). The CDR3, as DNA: TGTGCCAGCACTCCCACGCGGGGACAAGAGACCCAGTACTTC. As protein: CASTPTRGQETQYF.

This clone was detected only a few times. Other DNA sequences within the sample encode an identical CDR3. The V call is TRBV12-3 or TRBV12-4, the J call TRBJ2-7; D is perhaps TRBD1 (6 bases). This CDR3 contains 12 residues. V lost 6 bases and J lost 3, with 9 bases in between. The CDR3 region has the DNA TGTGCCAGCAGGGACAGCTACTACGAGCAGTACTTC. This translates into CASRDSYYEQYF.

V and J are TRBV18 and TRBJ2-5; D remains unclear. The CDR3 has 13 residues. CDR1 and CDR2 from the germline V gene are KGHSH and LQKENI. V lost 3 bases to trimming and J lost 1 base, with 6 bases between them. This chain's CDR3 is CASSPEIQETQYF. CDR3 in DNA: TGTGCCAGCTCACCCGAGATCCAAGAGACCCAGTACTTC.

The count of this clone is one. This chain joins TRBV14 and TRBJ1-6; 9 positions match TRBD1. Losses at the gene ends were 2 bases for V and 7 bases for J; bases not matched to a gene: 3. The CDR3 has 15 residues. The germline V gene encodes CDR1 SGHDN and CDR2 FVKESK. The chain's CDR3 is CASSQHGTGNSPLHF. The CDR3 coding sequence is TGTGCCAGCAGCCAACATGGGACAGGGAATTCACCCCTCCACTTT.

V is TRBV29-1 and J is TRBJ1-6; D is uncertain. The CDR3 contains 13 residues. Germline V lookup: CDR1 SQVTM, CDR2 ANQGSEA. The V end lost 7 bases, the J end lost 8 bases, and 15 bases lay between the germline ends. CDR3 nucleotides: TGCAGCGCCCAGAGAAACAGTGATTCACCCCTCCACTTT. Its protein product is CSAQRNSDSPLHF.

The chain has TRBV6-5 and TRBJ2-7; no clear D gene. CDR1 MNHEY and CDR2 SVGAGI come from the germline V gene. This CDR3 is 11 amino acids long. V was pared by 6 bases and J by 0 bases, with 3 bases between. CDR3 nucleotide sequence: TGTGCCAGCAGCAACTCCTACGAGCAGTACTTC. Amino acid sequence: CASSNSYEQYF.

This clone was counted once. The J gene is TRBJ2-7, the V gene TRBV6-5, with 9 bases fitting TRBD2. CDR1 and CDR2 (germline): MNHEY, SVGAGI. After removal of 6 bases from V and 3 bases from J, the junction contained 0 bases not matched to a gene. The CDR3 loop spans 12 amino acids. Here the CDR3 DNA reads TGTGCCAGCAGGACTAGCGGCTACGAGCAGTACTTC. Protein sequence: CASRTSGYEQYF.

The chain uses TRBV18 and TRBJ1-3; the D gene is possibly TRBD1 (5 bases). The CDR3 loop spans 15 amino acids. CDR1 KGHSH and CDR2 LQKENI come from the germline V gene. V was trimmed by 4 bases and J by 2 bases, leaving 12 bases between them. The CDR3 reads CASSRSPDTGNTIYF. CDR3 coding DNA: TGTGCCAGCTCACGCTCCCCGGACACTGGAAACACCATATATTTT.

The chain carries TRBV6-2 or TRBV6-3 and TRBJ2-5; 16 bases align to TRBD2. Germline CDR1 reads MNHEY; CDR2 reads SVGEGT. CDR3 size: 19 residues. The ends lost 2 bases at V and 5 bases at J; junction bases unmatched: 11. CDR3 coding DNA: TGTGCCAGCAGTTACGACGGGACTAGCGGGGGGGCCGGCTTGGAGACCCAGTACTTC. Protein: CASSYDGTSGGAGLETQYF.

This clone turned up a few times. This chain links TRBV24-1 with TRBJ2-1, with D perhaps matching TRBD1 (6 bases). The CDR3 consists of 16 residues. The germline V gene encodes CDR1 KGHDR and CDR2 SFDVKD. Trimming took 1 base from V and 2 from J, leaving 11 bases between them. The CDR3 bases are TGTGCCACCAGTGATTTCTCCAGGGGAGCCTACAATGAGCAGTTCTTC. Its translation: CATSDFSRGAYNEQFF.

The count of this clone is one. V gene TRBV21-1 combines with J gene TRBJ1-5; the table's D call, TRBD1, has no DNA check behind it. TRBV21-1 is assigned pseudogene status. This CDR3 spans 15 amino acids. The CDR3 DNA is TGTGCCAGCAGCAAAGGGGGGCAGGGCAATCAGCCCCAGCATTTT. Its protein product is CASSKGGQGNQPQHF.

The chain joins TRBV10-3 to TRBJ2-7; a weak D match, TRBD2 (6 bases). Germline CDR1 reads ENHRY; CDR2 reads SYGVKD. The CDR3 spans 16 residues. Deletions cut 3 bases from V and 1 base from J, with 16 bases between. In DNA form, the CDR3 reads TGTGCCATCAGTGACCTTATCAGGGACTTTTCCTACGAGCAGTACTTC. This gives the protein CAISDLIRDFSYEQYF.

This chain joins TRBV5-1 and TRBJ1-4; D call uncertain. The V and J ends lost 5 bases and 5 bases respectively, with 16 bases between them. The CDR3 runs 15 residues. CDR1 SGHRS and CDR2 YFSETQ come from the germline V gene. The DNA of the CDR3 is TGCGCCAGCAGATCCCCGGGAGAGGGAAATGAAAAACTGTTTTTT. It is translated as CASRSPGEGNEKLFF.

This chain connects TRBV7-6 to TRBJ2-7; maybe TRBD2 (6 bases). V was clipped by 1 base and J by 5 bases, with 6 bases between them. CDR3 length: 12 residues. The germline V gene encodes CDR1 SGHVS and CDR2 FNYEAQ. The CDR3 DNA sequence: TGTGCCAGCAGCTTAGGCGGGGACGAGCAGTACTTC. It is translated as CASSLGGDEQYF.

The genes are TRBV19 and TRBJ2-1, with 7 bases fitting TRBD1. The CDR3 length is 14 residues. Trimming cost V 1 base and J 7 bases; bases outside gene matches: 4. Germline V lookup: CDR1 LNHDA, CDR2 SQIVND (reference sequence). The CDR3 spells CASSIGQGSNEQFF. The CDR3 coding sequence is TGTGCCAGTAGTATAGGACAGGGAAGTAATGAGCAGTTCTTC.

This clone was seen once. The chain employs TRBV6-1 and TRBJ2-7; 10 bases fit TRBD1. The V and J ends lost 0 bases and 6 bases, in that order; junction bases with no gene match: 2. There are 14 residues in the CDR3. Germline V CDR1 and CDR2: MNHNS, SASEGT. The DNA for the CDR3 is TGTGCCAGCAGTGAAGCGTGGGACAGGGGCGAGCAGTACTTC. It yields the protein CASSEAWDRGEQYF.

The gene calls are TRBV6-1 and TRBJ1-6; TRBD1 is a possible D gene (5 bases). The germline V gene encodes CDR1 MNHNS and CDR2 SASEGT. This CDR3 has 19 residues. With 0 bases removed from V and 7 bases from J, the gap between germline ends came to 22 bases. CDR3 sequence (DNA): TGTGCCAGCAGTGAAGCGGCGGGAATATCCGGGGCGGACAATTCACCCCTCCACTTT. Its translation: CASSEAAGISGADNSPLHF.